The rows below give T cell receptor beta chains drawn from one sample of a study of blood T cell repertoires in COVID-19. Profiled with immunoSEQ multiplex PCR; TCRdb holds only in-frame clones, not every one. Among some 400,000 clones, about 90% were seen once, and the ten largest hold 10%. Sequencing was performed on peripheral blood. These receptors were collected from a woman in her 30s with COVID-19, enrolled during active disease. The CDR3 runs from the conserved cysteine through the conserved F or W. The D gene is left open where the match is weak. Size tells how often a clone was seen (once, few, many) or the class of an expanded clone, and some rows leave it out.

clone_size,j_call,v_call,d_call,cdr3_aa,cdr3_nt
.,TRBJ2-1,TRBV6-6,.,CASSHFFSYNEQFF,TGTGCCAGCTCGCACTTCTTTTCCTACAATGAGCAGTTCTTC
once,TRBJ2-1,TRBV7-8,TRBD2,CASYGAGGYNEQFF,TGTGCCAGCTATGGGGCGGGAGGATACAATGAGCAGTTCTTC
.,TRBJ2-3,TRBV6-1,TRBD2,CASSGVTMAGDTDTQYF,TGTGCCAGCAGTGGGGTCACCATGGCGGGGGACACAGATACGCAGTATTTT
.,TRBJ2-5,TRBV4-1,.,CASSRAGSPQETQYF,TGCGCCAGCAGCCGGGCGGGGAGCCCCCAAGAGACCCAGTACTTC
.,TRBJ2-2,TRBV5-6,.,CASSHLGANTGELFF,TGTGCCAGCAGCCACCTGGGCGCGAACACCGGGGAGCTGTTTTTT
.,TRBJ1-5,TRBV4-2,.,CASSQDSPFGGNQPQHF,TGTGCCAGCAGCCAAGATTCCCCATTCGGGGGCAATCAGCCCCAGCATTTT
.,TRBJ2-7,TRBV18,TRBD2,CASSPPGLTYEQYF,TGTGCCAGCTCACCACCGGGACTAACCTACGAGCAGTACTTC
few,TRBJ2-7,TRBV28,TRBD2,CASSFGLAGASSYEQYF,TGTGCCAGCAGTTTCGGACTAGCGGGGGCTAGCTCCTACGAGCAGTACTTC
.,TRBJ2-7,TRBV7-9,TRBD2,CASSFLGGEQYF,TGTGCCAGCAGCTTTCTGGGAGGGGAGCAGTACTTC
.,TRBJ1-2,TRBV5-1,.,CASSLVQGTYGYTF,TGCGCCAGCAGCTTGGTTCAGGGTACCTATGGCTACACCTTC
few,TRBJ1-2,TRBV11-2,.,CASSLGGSYGYTF,TGTGCCAGCAGCTTAGGCGGCTCCTATGGCTACACCTTC
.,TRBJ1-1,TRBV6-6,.,CASSPPRGASTEAFF,TGTGCCAGCAGTCCCCCCCGGGGGGCCTCCACTGAAGCTTTCTTT
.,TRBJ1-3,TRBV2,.,CASSQDRSSGNTIYF,TGTGCCAGCAGTCAGGACAGAAGCTCTGGAAACACCATATATTTT
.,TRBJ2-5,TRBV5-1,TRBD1,CASSLTGGQETQYF,TGCGCCAGCAGCTTGACAGGGGGCCAAGAGACCCAGTACTTC
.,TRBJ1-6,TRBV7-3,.,CASSPSGRDNSPLHF,TGTGCCAGCAGCCCGTCCGGTAGAGATAATTCACCCCTCCACTTT
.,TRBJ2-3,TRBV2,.,CASSRTRVWTDTQYF,TGTGCCAGCAGTCGGACAAGGGTCTGGACAGATACGCAGTATTTT
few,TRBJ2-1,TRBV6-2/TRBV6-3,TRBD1,CASSFGQGRAYNEQFF,TGTGCCAGCAGTTTTGGACAGGGAAGGGCCTACAATGAGCAGTTCTTC
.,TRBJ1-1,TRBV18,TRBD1,CASSPFGTGRMNTEAFF,TGTGCCAGCTCACCATTTGGGACAGGTCGCATGAACACTGAAGCTTTCTTT
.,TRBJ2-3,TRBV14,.,CTSSQDLRGFTDTQYF,TGTACCAGCAGCCAAGATCTCCGCGGATTTACAGATACGCAGTATTTT
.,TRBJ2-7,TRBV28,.,CASSFFADSYEQYF,TGTGCCAGCAGTTTCTTTGCGGACTCCTACGAGCAGTACTTC
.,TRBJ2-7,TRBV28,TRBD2,CASSRTSGRYEQYF,TGTGCCAGCAGCCGGACTAGCGGACGCTACGAGCAGTACTTC
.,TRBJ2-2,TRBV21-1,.,CASSKGPTSQASGELFF,TGTGCCAGCAGCAAAGGGCCCACGAGTCAAGCGAGCGGGGAGCTGTTTTTT
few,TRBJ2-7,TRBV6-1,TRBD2,CASSEGVGGGYEQYF,TGTGCCAGCAGTGAAGGGGTTGGGGGGGGCTACGAGCAGTACTTC
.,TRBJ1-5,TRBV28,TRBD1,CASSLLQGGVQPQHF,TGTGCCAGCAGTTTGTTACAGGGGGGGGTGCAGCCCCAGCATTTT
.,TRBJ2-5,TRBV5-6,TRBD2,CASSLRSSGSRETQYF,TGTGCCAGCAGCTTGAGGTCTAGCGGGAGTCGAGAGACCCAGTACTTC
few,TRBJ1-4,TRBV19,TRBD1,CASTRDSFSSEGEKLFF,TGTGCCAGTACCCGGGACAGCTTCTCCTCGGAGGGTGAAAAACTGTTTTTT
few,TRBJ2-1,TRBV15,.,CATSRVRDFNEQFF,TGTGCCACCAGCAGAGTCCGGGACTTCAATGAGCAGTTCTTC
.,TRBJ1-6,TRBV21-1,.,CASSNRGPARASIHNSPLHF,TGTGCCAGCAGCAATCGCGGGCCCGCTCGGGCCTCAATTCATAATTCACCCCTCCACTTT
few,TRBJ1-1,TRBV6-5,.,CASSYSRSSEAFF,TGTGCCAGCAGTTACTCGCGCTCTTCGGAAGCTTTCTTT
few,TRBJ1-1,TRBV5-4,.,CASSSPTGMNTEAFF,TGTGCCAGCAGCTCACCGACGGGGATGAACACTGAAGCTTTCTTT
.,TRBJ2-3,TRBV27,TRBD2,CASSFGTSTPDTQYF,TGTGCCAGCAGTTTCGGGACTAGTACCCCAGATACGCAGTATTTT
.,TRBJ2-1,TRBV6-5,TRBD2,CASSLTSGSHNEQFF,TGTGCCAGCAGCCTGACTAGCGGGTCCCACAATGAGCAGTTCTTC
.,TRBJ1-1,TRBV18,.,CASSPQGLHNTEAFF,TGTGCCAGCTCACCACAGGGGTTACACAACACTGAAGCTTTCTTT
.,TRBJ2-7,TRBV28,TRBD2,CASSFPAGGTYEQYF,TGTGCCAGCAGTTTTCCGGCGGGAGGAACCTACGAGCAGTACTTC
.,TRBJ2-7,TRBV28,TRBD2,CASNSNLAGVGVSYYEQYF,TGTGCCAGCAACTCTAACCTAGCGGGAGTGGGGGTTTCCTACTACGAGCAGTACTTC